The 30 T cell receptor beta chains given below trace back to one sample, sequenced in a study of Graves' ophthalmopathy and Graves' hyperthyroidism. From RNA, the CDR3 regions of TCR beta chains were amplified and sequenced. First-round RT-PCR used HTBI primers; second-round multiplex PCR followed. One entry per CDR3 protein results from TCRdb running MiXCR on the multiplex PCR reads. The sample has a few hundred thousand distinct CDR3 sequences, 15% to 17% seen once; the top ten hold about 7%. Sequenced input: peripheral blood. These receptors all come from a young woman with stable Graves' hyperthyroidism.

This clonotype was seen only a few times. The junction differs from germline at one of its ends, possibly a read error. The chain recombines TRBV18 with TRBJ1-2, with TRBD1 matching 7 bases. This CDR3 has 16 amino acids. Germline CDR1 is KGHSH and CDR2 is LQKENI. CDR3 region: CASSPQGGRSNYDYTF. The CDR3 DNA is TGTGCCAGCTCCCCTCAGGGGGGCCGTTCGAACTATGACTACACCTTC.

The rearrangement joins TRBV6-4 to TRBJ1-5; the match to TRBD1 covers 10 bases. Germline V gene lookup returns CDR1 MRHNA and CDR2 SNTAGT. The CDR3 sequence is 15 residues long. V trimming: 0 bases; J trimming: 4 bases; junction bases outside the gene matches: 0. CDR3 DNA: TGTGCCAGCAGTGACTCGGGACAGGGGAATCAGCCCCAGCATTTT. Protein product: CASSDSGQGNQPQHF.

This clonotype was picked up many times. The V gene is TRBV6-5, the J gene TRBJ1-1; D ambiguous. Germline-derived CDR1 and CDR2 are MNHEY and SVGAGI. The CDR3 totals 14 residues. The ends were cut back, 0 bases at V and 6 bases at J, with 11 bases in the middle. CDR3 amino acids: CASSYSSISSEAFF. The DNA of the CDR3 is TGTGCCAGCAGTTACTCATCCATTAGTTCTGAAGCTTTCTTT.

This clonotype was seen repeatedly, ten times or more. The genes are TRBV5-1 and TRBJ2-7, with no clear D. Germline V gene sequence: CDR1 SGHRS, CDR2 YFSETQ. Trimming took 0 bases from V and 0 from J, leaving 16 bases between them. This CDR3 is 17 amino acids long. The CDR3 is CASSLAEDGSSSYEQYF. DNA of the CDR3: TGCGCCAGCAGCTTGGCCGAGGACGGCTCGAGCTCCTACGAGCAGTACTTC.

Many counts were recorded for this clonotype. This chain uses TRBV12-3 or TRBV12-4 with TRBJ2-5, with 13 bases aligning to TRBD2. V lost 0 bases, J lost 1 base, and 2 bases stayed unmatched. This CDR3 has 17 residues. The CDR3 coding sequence is TGTGCCAGCAGTTTAGCGTGGACTAGCGGGGGCCAAGAGACCCAGTACTTC. It encodes CASSLAWTSGGQETQYF.

This clonotype was observed at least ten times. V is TRBV6-2 or TRBV6-3 and J is TRBJ2-4; tentative D call: TRBD2 (6 bases). The CDR3 has 17 amino acids. Trimming shortened V by 5 bases and J by 0 bases, and 17 bases separated the two germline ends. Germline loops: CDR1 MNHEY, CDR2 SVGEGT. This CDR3 reads CASSAKGLPRAKNIQYF. CDR3 bases: TGTGCCAGCAGTGCGAAGGGACTTCCCCGAGCCAAAAACATTCAGTACTTC.

The table lists this clonotype with a few counts. Lacking the conserved final phenylalanine or tryptophan, this CDR3 likely reflects a read error. It is unclear where the CDR3 begins or ends on the DNA, so no DNA is shown, and the CDR3 is as TCRdb lists it. This rearrangement joins TRBV2 to TRBJ1-1; the D call of TRBD1 is as the table states it, not checked on the DNA. From its first to its last residue, the CDR3 has 12 amino acids. The germline CDR1 and CDR2 sequences are SNHLY and FYNNEI. CDR3: CASSPFHREACL.

In its sample, this clonotype was seen many times. The J gene is TRBJ2-5, the V gene TRBV28, with TRBD2 as a possible D gene (6 bases). V lost 2 bases and J lost 4, with 11 bases in between. Germline loops: CDR1 MDHEN, CDR2 SYDVKM. This CDR3 region has 14 residues. In DNA form, the CDR3 reads TGTGCCAGCAGTTTAGGGGGGAGGCCAGAGACCCAGTACTTC. It is translated as CASSLGGRPETQYF. Drawing the rest from reference TRBV28 and TRBJ2-5, the complete variable domain is DVKVTQSSRYLVKRTGEKVFLECVQDMDHENMFWYRQDPGLGLRLIYFSYDVKMKEKGDIPEGYSVSREKKERFSLILESASTNQTSMYLCASSLGGRPETQYFGPGTRLLVL.

The rearrangement links TRBV27 to TRBJ2-4; 8 bases map to TRBD1. Germline V lookup: CDR1 MNHEY, CDR2 SMNVEV (reference sequence). V was pared by 6 bases and J by 2 bases, with 12 bases of the junction left unmatched. This CDR3 has 17 amino acids. The CDR3 bases are TGTGCCAGCAGGCAACGGGGGCAGGGGGCTTCCAAAAACATTCAGTACTTC. The encoded protein is CASRQRGQGASKNIQYF.

On this clonotype: This clone may be a read error of a much larger clone one base away. V is TRBV12-3 or TRBV12-4 and J is TRBJ2-2, with 7 bases lining up with TRBD1. CDR3 length: 15 amino acids. The CDR3 here is CASITRDRYTGELCF. CDR3 coding DNA: TGTGCCAGCATCACCCGGGACAGATACACCGGGGAGCTGTGTTTT.

This clonotype was observed many times. This rearrangement joins TRBV10-1 to TRBJ2-7; D remains unclear. With 3 bases removed from V and 3 bases from J, the gap between germline ends came to 9 bases. Per the germline V gene, CDR1 is WNHNN and CDR2 is SYGVQD (reference sequence). The CDR3 is 13 amino acids. The CDR3 DNA sequence: TGCGCCAGCAGTGATAGGGCCGACTACGAGCAGTACTTC. Translation gives CASSDRADYEQYF.

Concerning this clonotype itself: This may be a read error, as it is one base from a much larger clone. The CDR3 is CASSPWGTENSGELFF. Here the CDR3 DNA reads TGTGCCAGCAGCCCATGGGGAACGGAGAACTCCGGGGAGCTGTTTTTT. V and J are TRBV11-1 and TRBJ2-2; no reliable D call. CDR3 length: 16 residues. Germline lookup yields CDR1 SGHAT and CDR2 FQDESV (reference sequence).

This clonotype was observed many times. The V and J genes are TRBV20-1 and TRBJ2-5; TRBD2 might be the D (7 bases). V lost 0 bases to trimming and J lost 5 bases, with 13 bases between them. The CDR3 totals 14 residues. Germline lookup yields CDR1 DFQATT and CDR2 SNEGSKA (reference sequence). The CDR3 loop reads CSARDGGGWETQYF. CDR3 coding DNA: TGCAGTGCTAGAGATGGCGGGGGCTGGGAGACCCAGTACTTC.

This clonotype was recorded many times. The chain uses TRBV12-3 or TRBV12-4 and TRBJ2-5; 10 bases agree with TRBD2. The trim removed 5 bases at V and 5 bases at J, leaving 17 bases unmatched. The CDR3 is 18 residues long. The CDR3: CASSKSASGGSSKETQYF. For the CDR3, the DNA is TGTGCCAGCAGTAAAAGCGCTAGCGGGGGTTCGAGTAAGGAGACCCAGTACTTC.

There are many counts of this clonotype. This chain links TRBV24-1 with TRBJ2-2; D possibly corresponds to TRBD1 (5 bases). CDR1 is KGHDR, CDR2 SFDVKD, per germline. CDR3 length: 13 residues. With 10 bases removed from V and 3 bases from J, the gap between germline ends came to 11 bases. The CDR3 DNA reads as TGTGCCACAGGGGTTACAGACACCGGGGAGCTGTTTTTT. It is translated as CATGVTDTGELFF.

This clonotype was seen ten or more times. The chain combines TRBV2 with TRBJ2-5, with a possible D match to TRBD1 (6 bases). V dropped 7 bases and J dropped 0 bases, with 9 bases sitting between them. Per germline, CDR1 SNHLY and CDR2 FYNNEI. CDR3 length equals 13 residues. The CDR3 here is CASITGYQETQYF. The DNA of the CDR3 is TGTGCCAGCATTACAGGGTACCAAGAGACCCAGTACTTC.

V and J are TRBV6-5 and TRBJ1-2; 10 bases fit TRBD1. The CDR3 sequence is 16 residues long. Trimming removed 3 bases from V and 2 bases from J; junction bases left unmatched: 6. Germline V CDR1 and CDR2: MNHEY, SVGAGI. DNA of the CDR3: TGTGCCAGCAGTTATACCGGGACAGGGGCCAACTATGGCTACACCTTC. Residues: CASSYTGTGANYGYTF.

This clonotype came up many times. The V gene is TRBV27, the J gene TRBJ2-5; D gene ambiguous. V was cut by 2 bases and J by 1 base, with 8 bases left in between. Germline V lookup: CDR1 MNHEY, CDR2 SMNVEV (reference sequence). CDR3 length: 14 amino acids. CDR3 region: CASSLRGFQETQYF. The CDR3 nucleotides are TGTGCCAGCAGTTTACGTGGTTTCCAAGAGACCCAGTACTTC.

This clonotype was observed many times. This rearrangement joins TRBV6-4 to TRBJ1-1; 7 bases match TRBD1. Germline CDR1 and CDR2: MRHNA and SNTAGT. V trimming: 6 bases; J trimming: 0 bases; junction bases outside the gene matches: 13. The CDR3 is made up of 17 amino acids. CDR3 sequence: CASRTDRVPGMNTEAFF. The CDR3, as DNA: TGTGCCAGCAGGACCGACAGGGTCCCAGGCATGAACACTGAAGCTTTCTTT.

This clonotype was counted only a few times. The gene calls are TRBV18 and TRBJ1-6, with D perhaps matching TRBD1 (6 bases). Trimming took off 0 bases at V and 8 bases at J, with 14 bases between the two ends. Germline CDR1 is KGHSH and CDR2 is LQKENI. This CDR3 is built from 16 residues. CDR3 DNA: TGTGCCAGCTCACCACCTTGGCAGGGGAGGGATTCACCCCTCCACTTT. It specifies CASSPPWQGRDSPLHF.

This clonotype appeared many times. J is TRBJ1-2 and V is TRBV5-1, with D possibly being TRBD1 (6 bases). Looked up from germline, CDR1 is SGHRS and CDR2 is YFSETQ. This CDR3 contains 13 residues. The V and J ends lost 5 bases and 3 bases respectively, with 11 bases between them. This CDR3 reads CASREQGYYGYTF. The CDR3, as DNA: TGCGCCAGCAGAGAACAGGGATACTATGGCTACACCTTC.

This clonotype turned up a few times. V usage is TRBV20-1 and J usage is TRBJ1-2, with 7 nucleotides matching TRBD1. CDR1 DFQATT and CDR2 SNEGSKA come from the germline V gene (reference sequence). The CDR3 contains 16 residues. Unmatched junction bases numbered 18, after V lost 6 bases and J lost 5 bases. CDR3 protein: CSAQPLDRVVVYGYTF. In DNA, the CDR3 is TGCAGTGCCCAGCCCCTAGACAGGGTAGTGGTTTATGGCTACACCTTC.

This clonotype was detected ten times or more. V and J are TRBV20-1 and TRBJ2-7, with D possibly called TRBD1 or TRBD2 (5 bases each). CDR1 and CDR2 from the germline V gene are DFQATT and SNEGSKA (reference sequence). The V end was cut by 4 bases, the J end by 1 base, with 17 bases between. The CDR3 contains 15 residues. The CDR3 DNA sequence: TGCAGTGCTACCACCGGGACCCAAATATCCTACGAGCAGTACTTC. This translates into CSATTGTQISYEQYF.

This clonotype occurred many times. The J gene is TRBJ1-2, the V gene TRBV6-5, with TRBD1 matching over 9 bases. The V segment lost 4 bases and the J segment 3 bases; nucleotides outside the gene matches: 9. This CDR3 comprises 16 residues. CDR1 and CDR2 (germline): MNHEY, SVGAGI. The CDR3 is CASSWTGVGLYYGYTF. DNA for the CDR3: TGTGCCAGCAGTTGGACAGGGGTGGGATTGTACTATGGCTACACCTTC.

Of note for this clonotype: Possible read error: a much larger clone is one base away. The V call is TRBV6-1, the J call TRBJ2-7, with a weak D call TRBD1 (5 bases). The CDR3 sequence is 14 residues long. CDR1 MNHNS and CDR2 SASEGT come from the germline V gene. The germline V and J ends were trimmed by 8 bases and 5 bases, with 19 bases remaining between them. The CDR3 sequence: CASFDWGRSHEQYF. CDR3 DNA: TGTGCCAGCTTCGATTGGGGCAGGTCCCACGAGCAGTACTTC.

In regard to this clonotype: Lacking the conserved final phenylalanine or tryptophan, this CDR3 likely reflects a read error. The DNA is omitted, as the CDR3 cannot be located on it reliably, and the CDR3 follows TCRdb's listing. CDR3 amino acids: CASSYAVSQTRYL. The chain joins TRBV27 to TRBJ2-5. From germline, CDR1 is MNHEY and CDR2 SMNVEV (reference sequence). The CDR3 is 13 amino acids in total, end residues counted.

This clonotype was seen more than once but under ten times. The junction departs from the called germline gene at one end, perhaps through a read error. V and J are TRBV3-1 and TRBJ1-1, with D unresolved. The germline V gene has CDR1 LGHDT and CDR2 YNNKEL (reference sequence). The CDR3 loop spans 13 amino acids. For the CDR3, the DNA is TGTGCCAGCAGTCAAGATGTATGGAGGCAAGCTTTCTTT. Translated: CASSQDVWRQAFF. Full variable domain (outside the CDR3, taken from reference TRBV3-1 and TRBJ1-1): DTAVSQTPKYLVTQMGNDKSIKCEQNLGHDTMYWYKQDSKKFLKIMFSYNNKELIINETVPNRFSPKSPDKAHLNLHINSLELGDSAVYFCASSQDVWRQAFFGQGTRLTVV.

This clonotype was detected ten times or more. This rearrangement joins TRBV19 to TRBJ1-6; 9 nucleotides align to TRBD1. The CDR3 has 15 residues. The trim removed 3 bases at V and 4 bases at J, leaving 1 base unmatched. Germline CDR1 LNHDA, CDR2 SQIVND (reference sequence). CDR3 sequence reads: CASSIGTGYNSPLHF. In DNA, the CDR3 is TGTGCCAGTAGTATTGGGACAGGGTATAATTCACCCCTCCACTTT. Looking up the rest from reference TRBV19 and TRBJ1-6 gives the full variable domain: DGGITQSPKYLFRKEGQNVTLSCEQNLNHDAMYWYRQDPGQGLRLIYYSQIVNDFQKGDIAEGYSVSREKKESFPLTVTSAQKNPTAFYLCASSIGTGYNSPLHFGNGTRLTVT.

In its sample, this clonotype was seen many times. V gene TRBV6-1 combines with J gene TRBJ1-2; 8 bases fit TRBD1. Germline CDR1 is MNHNS and CDR2 is SASEGT. J was trimmed by 8 bases and V by 5 bases; bases with no gene match: 4. The CDR3 length is 12 residues. CDR3: CASSRQGWGYTF. CDR3 in DNA: TGTGCCAGCAGTCGACAGGGGTGGGGCTACACCTTC.

In its sample, this clonotype was seen a few times. J is TRBJ1-5 and V is TRBV4-1; possible D gene TRBD1, 5 bases. Trimming cost V 0 bases and J 3 bases, with 9 bases left between them. CDR3 size: 15 residues. The V gene's germline CDR1 is MGHRA and CDR2 YSYEKL. The CDR3 sequence: CASSQDGADNQPQHF. As DNA, the CDR3 is TGCGCCAGCAGCCAAGATGGGGCAGACAATCAGCCCCAGCATTTT.